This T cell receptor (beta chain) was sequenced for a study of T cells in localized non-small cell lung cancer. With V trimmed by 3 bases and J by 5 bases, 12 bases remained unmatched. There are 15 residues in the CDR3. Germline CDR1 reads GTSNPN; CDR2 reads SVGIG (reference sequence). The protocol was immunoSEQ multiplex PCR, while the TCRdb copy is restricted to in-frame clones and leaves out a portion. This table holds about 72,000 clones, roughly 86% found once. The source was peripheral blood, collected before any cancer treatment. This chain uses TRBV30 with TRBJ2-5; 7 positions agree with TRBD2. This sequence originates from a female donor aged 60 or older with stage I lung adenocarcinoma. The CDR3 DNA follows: TGTGCCTGGAGAGGACTAGGGAAGGGAGGCGAGACCCAGTACTTC. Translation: CAWRGLGKGGETQYF.